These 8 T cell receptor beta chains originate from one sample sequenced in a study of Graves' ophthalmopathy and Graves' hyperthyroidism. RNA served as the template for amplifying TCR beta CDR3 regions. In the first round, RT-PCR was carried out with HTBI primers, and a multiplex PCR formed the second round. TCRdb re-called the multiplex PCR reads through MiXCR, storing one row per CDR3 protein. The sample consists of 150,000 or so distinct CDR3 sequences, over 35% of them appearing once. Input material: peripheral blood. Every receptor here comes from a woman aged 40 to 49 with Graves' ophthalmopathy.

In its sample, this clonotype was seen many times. CDR3 protein: CSVAGGVGYGYTF. The CDR3 nucleotides are TGCAGCGTTGCGGGGGGCGTTGGCTATGGCTACACCTTC. The V gene is TRBV29-1, the J gene TRBJ1-2, with D perhaps matching TRBD1 (6 bases). V lost 4 bases to trimming and J lost 4 bases, with 13 bases between them. The germline V gene encodes CDR1 SQVTM and CDR2 ANQGSEA. The CDR3 totals 13 residues.

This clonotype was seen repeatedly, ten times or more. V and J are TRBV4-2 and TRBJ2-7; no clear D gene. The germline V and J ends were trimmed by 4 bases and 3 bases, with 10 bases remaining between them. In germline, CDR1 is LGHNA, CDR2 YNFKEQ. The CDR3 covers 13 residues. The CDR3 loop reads CASSPGTNYEQYF. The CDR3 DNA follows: TGTGCCAGCAGCCCTGGAACTAACTACGAGCAGTACTTC.

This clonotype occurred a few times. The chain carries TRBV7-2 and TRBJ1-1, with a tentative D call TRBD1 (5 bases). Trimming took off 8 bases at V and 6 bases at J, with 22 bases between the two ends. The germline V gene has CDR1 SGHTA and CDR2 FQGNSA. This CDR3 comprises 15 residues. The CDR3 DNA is TGTGCCAGCTCAACGGGGGGAATCGCAATAGCTGAAGCTTTCTTT. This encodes CASSTGGIAIAEAFF.

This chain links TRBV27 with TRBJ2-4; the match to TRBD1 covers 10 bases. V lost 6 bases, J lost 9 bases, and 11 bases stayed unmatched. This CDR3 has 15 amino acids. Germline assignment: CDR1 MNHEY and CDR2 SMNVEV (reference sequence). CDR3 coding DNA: TGTGCCAGCAGCCGAAGGGGACAGGGGAACGGCATTCAGTACTTC. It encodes CASSRRGQGNGIQYF.

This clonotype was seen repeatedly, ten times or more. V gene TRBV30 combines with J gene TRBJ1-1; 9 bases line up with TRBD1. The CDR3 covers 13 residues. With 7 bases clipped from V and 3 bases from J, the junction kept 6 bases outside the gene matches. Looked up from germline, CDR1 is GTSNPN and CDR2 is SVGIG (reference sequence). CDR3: CAYSDRGYTEAFF. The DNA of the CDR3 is TGTGCCTATTCGGACAGGGGCTACACTGAAGCTTTCTTT. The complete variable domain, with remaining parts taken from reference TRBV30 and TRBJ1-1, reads SQTIHQWPATLVQPVGSPLSLECTVEGTSNPNLYWYRQAAGRGLQLLFYSVGIGQISSEVPQNLSASRPQDRQFILSSKKLLLSDSGFYLCAYSDRGYTEAFFGQGTRLTVV.

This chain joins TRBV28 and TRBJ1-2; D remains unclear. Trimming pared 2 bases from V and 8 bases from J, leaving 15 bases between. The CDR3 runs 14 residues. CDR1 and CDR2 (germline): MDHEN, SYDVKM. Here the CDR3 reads CASSLDKLAWGYTF. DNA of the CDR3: TGTGCCAGCAGTTTAGACAAACTAGCTTGGGGCTACACCTTC.

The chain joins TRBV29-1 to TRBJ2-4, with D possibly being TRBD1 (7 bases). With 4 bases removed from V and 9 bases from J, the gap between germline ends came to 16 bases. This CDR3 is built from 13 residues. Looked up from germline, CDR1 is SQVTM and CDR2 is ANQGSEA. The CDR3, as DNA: TGCAGCGTTGTGCTAGGGCAGGGGGGCATTCAGTACTTC. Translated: CSVVLGQGGIQYF.

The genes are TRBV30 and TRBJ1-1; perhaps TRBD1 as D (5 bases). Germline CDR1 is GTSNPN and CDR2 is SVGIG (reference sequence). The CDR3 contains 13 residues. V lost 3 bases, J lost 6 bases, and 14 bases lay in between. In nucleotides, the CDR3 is TGTGCCTGGAGCCCCTACCGGGGCGCTGAAGCTTTCTTT. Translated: CAWSPYRGAEAFF.